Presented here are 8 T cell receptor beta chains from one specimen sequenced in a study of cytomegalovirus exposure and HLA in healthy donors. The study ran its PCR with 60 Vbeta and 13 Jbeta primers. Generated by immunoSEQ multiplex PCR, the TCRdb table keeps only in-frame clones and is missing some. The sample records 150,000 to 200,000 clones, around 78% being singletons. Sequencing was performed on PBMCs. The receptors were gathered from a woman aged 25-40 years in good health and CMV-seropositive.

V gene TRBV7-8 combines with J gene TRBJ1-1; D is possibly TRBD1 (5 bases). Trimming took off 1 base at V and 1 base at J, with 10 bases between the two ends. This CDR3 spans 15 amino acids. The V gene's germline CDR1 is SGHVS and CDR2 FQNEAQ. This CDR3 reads CASSLDTGANTEAFF. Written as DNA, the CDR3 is TGTGCCAGCAGCTTAGATACAGGTGCGAACACTGAAGCTTTCTTT.

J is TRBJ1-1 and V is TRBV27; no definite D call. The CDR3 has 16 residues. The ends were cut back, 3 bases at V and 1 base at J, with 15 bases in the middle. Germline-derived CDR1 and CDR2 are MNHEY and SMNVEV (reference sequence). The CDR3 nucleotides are TGTGCCAGCAGTTTTCGAGCTACTAATACGAACACTGAAGCTTTCTTT. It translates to CASSFRATNTNTEAFF.

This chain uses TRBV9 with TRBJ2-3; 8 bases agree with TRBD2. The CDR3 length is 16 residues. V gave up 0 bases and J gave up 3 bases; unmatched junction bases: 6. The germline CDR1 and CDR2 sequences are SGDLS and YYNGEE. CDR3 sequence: CASSVAAGVRTDTQYF. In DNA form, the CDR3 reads TGTGCCAGCAGCGTAGCAGCGGGAGTACGGACAGATACGCAGTATTTT.

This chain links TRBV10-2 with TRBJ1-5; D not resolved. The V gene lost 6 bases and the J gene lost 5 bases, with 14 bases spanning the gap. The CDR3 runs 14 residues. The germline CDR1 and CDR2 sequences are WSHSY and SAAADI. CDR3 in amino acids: CASRLSPNDQPQHF. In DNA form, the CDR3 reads TGCGCCAGCAGGCTGTCCCCTAACGATCAGCCCCAGCATTTT.

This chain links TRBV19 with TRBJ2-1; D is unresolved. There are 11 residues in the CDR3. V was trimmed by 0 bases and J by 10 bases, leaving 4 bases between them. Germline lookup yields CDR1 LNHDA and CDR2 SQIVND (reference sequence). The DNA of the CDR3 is TGTGCCAGTAGTATAGACTTGGAGCAGTTCTTC. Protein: CASSIDLEQFF.

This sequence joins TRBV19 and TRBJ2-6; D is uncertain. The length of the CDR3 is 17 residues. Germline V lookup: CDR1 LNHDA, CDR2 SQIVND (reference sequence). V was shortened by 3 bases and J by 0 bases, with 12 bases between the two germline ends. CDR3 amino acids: CASSIESGSSGANVLTF. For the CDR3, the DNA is TGTGCCAGTAGTATCGAGTCAGGTAGCTCTGGGGCCAACGTCCTGACTTTC.

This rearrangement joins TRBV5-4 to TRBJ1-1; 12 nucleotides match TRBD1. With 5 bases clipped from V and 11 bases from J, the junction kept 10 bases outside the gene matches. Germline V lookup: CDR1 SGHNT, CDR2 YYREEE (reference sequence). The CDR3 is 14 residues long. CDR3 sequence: CASRSRGTGGWAFF. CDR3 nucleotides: TGTGCCAGCAGGTCGCGGGGGACAGGGGGCTGGGCTTTCTTT.

The DNA of the CDR3 is TGTGCCAGCAGCTTGTATCGGTTTCCTACCTATGGCTACACCTTC. Translation gives CASSLYRFPTYGYTF. The chain employs TRBV5-6 and TRBJ1-2; the D is unclear. Germline V gene sequence: CDR1 SGHDT, CDR2 YYEEEE. The CDR3 covers 15 residues. V was cut by 1 base and J by 4 bases, with 14 bases left in between. The variable domain in full, with the rest retrieved from reference TRBV5-6 and TRBJ1-2, is DAGVTQSPTHLIKTRGQQVTLRCSPKSGHDTVSWYQQALGQGPQFIFQYYEEEERQRGNFPDRFSGHQFPNYSSELNVNALLLGDSALYLCASSLYRFPTYGYTFGSGTRLTVV.